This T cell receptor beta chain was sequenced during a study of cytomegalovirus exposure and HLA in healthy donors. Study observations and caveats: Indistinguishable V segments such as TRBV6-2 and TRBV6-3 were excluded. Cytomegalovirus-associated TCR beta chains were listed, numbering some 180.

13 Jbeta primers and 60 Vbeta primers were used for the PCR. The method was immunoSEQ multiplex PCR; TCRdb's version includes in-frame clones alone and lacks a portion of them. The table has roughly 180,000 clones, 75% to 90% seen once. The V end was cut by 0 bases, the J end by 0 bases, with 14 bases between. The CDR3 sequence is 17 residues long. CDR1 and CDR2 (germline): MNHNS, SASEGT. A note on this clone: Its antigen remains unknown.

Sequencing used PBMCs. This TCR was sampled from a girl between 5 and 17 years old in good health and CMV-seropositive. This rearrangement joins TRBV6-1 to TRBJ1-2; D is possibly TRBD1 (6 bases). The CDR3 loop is CASSEAGAGRTNYGYTF. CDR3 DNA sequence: TGTGCCAGCAGTGAAGCGGGGGCAGGGCGGACTAACTATGGCTACACCTTC.